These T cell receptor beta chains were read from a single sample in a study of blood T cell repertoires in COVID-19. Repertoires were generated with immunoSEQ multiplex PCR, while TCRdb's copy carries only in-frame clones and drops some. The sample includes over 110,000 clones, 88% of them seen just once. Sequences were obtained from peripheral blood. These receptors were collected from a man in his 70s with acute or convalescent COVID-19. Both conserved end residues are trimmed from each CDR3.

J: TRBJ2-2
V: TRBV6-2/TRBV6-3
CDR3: ASSSSTSGTIAGELF

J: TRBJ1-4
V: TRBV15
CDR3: ATSRTGPNEKLF

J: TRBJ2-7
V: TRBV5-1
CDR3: ASSPPERSREQY

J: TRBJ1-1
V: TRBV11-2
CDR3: ASRTGTENTEAF

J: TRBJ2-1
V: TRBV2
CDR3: ASSPRQAGAYNEQF

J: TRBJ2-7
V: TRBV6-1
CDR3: ASSEGGVNYEQY

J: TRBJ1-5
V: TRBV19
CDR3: ASTRDRGQQPQH

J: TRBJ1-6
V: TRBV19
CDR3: ASRRDPGIYNSPLH

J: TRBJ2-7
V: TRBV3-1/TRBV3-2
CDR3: ASSKGQGVYEQY

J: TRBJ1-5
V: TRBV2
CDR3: ASSESRGSNQPQH

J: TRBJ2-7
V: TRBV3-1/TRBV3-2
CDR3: ASSQDLGLRDEQY

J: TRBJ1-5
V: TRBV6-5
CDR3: ASRDNNQPQH

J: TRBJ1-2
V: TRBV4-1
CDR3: ASSQPLRAQLLGYT

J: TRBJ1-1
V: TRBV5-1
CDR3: ASSAGTEGLSEAF

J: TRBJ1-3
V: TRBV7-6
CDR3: ASSLEGRSGNTIY

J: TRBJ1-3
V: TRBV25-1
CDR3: ASRPSSGNTIY

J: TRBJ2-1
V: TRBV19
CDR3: ASSITQGLYEQF

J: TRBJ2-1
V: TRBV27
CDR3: ASRLGGSNEQF

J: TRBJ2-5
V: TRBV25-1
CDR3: ASSVDTYGTQY

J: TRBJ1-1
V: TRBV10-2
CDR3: ASGTGADTEAF

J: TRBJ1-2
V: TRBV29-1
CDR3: SVETAGGYGYT

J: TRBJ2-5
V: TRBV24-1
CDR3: ATSDAAGTGGLETQY

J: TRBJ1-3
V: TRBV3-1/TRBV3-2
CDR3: ASSQGSGRGNTIY

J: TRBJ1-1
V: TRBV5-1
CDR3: ASSPQGSGPEAF

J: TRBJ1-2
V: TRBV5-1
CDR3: ASSFGQAGNGYT

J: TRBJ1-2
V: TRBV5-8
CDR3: ASSFPHSPRLD

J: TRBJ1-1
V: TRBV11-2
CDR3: ASNTGRGGPVTEAF

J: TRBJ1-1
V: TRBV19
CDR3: ASSRYTGLNTEAF

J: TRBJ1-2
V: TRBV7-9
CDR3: ASSPRTGDVYT

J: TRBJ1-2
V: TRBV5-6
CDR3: ASSLGGFNYGYT

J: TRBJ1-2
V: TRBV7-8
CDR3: ASSPGGSFYGYT

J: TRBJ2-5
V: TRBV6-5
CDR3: ASSIGQGEWETQY

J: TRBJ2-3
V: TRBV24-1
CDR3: ATSDGGQGISDTQY

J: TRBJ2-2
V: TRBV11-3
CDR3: ASSPGGGAGTGELF

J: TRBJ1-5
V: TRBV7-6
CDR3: ASSLGVTGNQPQH